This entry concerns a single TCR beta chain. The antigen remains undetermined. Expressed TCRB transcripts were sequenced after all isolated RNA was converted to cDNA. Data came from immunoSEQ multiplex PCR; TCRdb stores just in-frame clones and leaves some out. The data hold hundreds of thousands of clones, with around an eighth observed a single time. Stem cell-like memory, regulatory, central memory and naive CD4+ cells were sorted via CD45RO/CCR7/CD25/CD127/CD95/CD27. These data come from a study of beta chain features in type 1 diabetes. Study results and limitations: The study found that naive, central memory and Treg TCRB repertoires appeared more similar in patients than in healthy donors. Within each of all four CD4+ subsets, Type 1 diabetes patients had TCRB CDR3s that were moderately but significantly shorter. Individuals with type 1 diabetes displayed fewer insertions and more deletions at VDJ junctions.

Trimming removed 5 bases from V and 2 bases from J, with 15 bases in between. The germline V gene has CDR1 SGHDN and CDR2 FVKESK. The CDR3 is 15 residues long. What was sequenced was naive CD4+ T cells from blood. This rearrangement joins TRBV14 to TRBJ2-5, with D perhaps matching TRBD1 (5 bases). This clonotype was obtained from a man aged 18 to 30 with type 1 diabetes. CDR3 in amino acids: CASSSIWQGQETQYF. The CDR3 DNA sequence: TGTGCCAGCAGCTCCATCTGGCAGGGACAAGAGACCCAGTACTTC.